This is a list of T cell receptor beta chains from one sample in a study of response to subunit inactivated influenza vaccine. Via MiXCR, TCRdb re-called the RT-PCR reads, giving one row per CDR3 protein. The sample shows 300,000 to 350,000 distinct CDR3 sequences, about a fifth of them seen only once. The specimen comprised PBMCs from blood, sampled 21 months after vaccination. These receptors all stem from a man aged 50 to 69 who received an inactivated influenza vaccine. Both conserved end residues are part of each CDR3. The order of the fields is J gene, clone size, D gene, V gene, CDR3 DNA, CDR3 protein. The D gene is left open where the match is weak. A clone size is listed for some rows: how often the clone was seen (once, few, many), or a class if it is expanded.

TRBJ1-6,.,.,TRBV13,TGTGCCAGCAGCTTAGGGGTTTCACCCCTCCACTTT,CASSLGVSPLHF
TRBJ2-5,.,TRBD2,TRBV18,TGTGCCAGCTCACCACGGAGGATAGCGGGAGTAGAGACCCAGTACTTC,CASSPRRIAGVETQYF
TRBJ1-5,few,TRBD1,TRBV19,TGTGCCAGTAGTCGTACAGGGGGCGCTTATCAGCCCCAGCATTTT,CASSRTGGAYQPQHF
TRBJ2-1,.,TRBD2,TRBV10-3,TGTGCCATCAGGCCGACTAGCGGTCCGAACAATGAGCAGTTCTTC,CAIRPTSGPNNEQFF
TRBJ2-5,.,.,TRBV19,TGTGCCAGTAGTAAGAAGGAGCGAGGGACCCAGTACTTC,CASSKKERGTQYF
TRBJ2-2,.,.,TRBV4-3,TGCGCCAGCAGCCAAGATCTGGGGGCTGGGACCGGGGAGCTGTTTTTT,CASSQDLGAGTGELFF
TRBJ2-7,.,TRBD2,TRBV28,TGTGCCAGCAGTCGTAGCGGGAGCCCCTACGAGCAGTACTTC,CASSRSGSPYEQYF
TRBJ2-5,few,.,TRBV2,TGTGCCAGCAGTGTTAGATCTGATGGGACCCAGTACTTC,CASSVRSDGTQYF
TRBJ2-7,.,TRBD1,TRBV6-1,TGTGCCAGCAACCCTAGGGACAGGGGCTTTCTCCACGAGCAGTACTTC,CASNPRDRGFLHEQYF
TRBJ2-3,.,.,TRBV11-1,TGTGCCAGCAGCCCAAGGTACAGGTTCAGTGAAGAGAGCACAGATACGCAGTATTTT,CASSPRYRFSEESTDTQYF
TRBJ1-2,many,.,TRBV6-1,TGTGCCAGCAGTGAGAGGGGGAACTATGGCTACACCTTC,CASSERGNYGYTF
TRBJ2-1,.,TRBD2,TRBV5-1,TGCGCCAGCAGCTTGGCGGGAGGATCCTTTCACTCCTACAATGAGCAGTTCTTC,CASSLAGGSFHSYNEQFF
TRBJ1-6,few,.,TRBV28,TGTGCCAGCGATGAAGACTCCTATAATTCACCCCTCCACTTT,CASDEDSYNSPLHF
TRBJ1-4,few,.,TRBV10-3,TGTGCCATCAGTGAGTCCGACTACAGGGATGATAGTGAAAAACTGTTTTTT,CAISESDYRDDSEKLFF
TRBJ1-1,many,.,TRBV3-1,TGTGCCAGCAGACAAGGTCGTCAGGGTCAAGCTTTCTTT,CASRQGRQGQAFF
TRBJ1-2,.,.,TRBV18,TGTGCCAGCTCACCAACAGAGCGCTATGGCTACACCTTC,CASSPTERYGYTF
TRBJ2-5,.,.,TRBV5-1,TGCGCCAGCAGCTCAACAGGGTTGAAGACCCAGTACTTC,CASSSTGLKTQYF
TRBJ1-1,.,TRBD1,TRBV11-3,TGTGCCAGCAGCCAATTAGGGGGACAGGGGGCCCGGGGAGCTTTCTTT,CASSQLGGQGARGAFF
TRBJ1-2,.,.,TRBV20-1,TGCAGTGCTAGAGATAACAGCAACTATGGCTACACCTTC,CSARDNSNYGYTF
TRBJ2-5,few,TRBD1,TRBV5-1,TGTGCCAGCAGCTCTGGGACAGGGGGAGAGACCCAGTACTTC,CASSSGTGGETQYF